Shown below are 16 T cell receptor beta chains from a single sample sequenced in a study of OX40 agonist ivuxolimab in advanced cancers. Method: immunoSEQ multiplex PCR; TCRdb's copy keeps in-frame clones and lacks some. The sample shows approximately 79,000 clones, 94% of them seen only once. The sample consisted of CD4+ or CD8+ T cells sorted from blood, taken in a trial of the OX40 agonist ivuxolimab. The receptors here all came from an adult with an advanced solid tumor such as melanoma, head and neck, liver or kidney cancer.

This chain links TRBV4-1 with TRBJ2-7, with TRBD2 matching 7 bases. J was trimmed by 7 bases and V by 1 base; bases with no gene match: 13. This CDR3 comprises 16 residues. The germline V gene encodes CDR1 MGHRA and CDR2 YSYEKL. DNA of the CDR3: TGCGCCAGCAGCCAAGTGGGGGGGACCCCCAGCGGAGAGCAGTACTTC. Translation: CASSQVGGTPSGEQYF.

This clone came up once. V usage is TRBV4-1 and J usage is TRBJ1-2, with D perhaps TRBD1 (5 bases). In germline, CDR1 is MGHRA, CDR2 YSYEKL. The CDR3 contains 14 residues. V gave up 4 bases and J gave up 8 bases, with 17 bases separating them. CDR3 coding DNA: TGCGCCAGCAGCCCCGGATTCGGGGGGGTAGGCTACACCTTC. Translated: CASSPGFGGVGYTF.

This chain's CDR3 is CASSYPDRDRWAQYF. The CDR3 DNA reads as TGTGCCAGCAGTTACCCTGACAGGGATCGTTGGGCCCAGTACTTC. The gene calls are TRBV6-5 and TRBJ2-5; 7 positions agree with TRBD1. The CDR3 loop spans 15 amino acids. The V gene's germline CDR1 is MNHEY and CDR2 SVGAGI. Unmatched junction bases numbered 12, after V lost 2 bases and J lost 9 bases.

This chain joins TRBV27 and TRBJ2-7, with D possibly being TRBD1 (5 bases). Trimming cost V 3 bases and J 2 bases, with 14 bases left between them. CDR1 is MNHEY, CDR2 SMNVEV, per germline (reference sequence). The CDR3 extends over 15 amino acids. The CDR3 region is CASSFSGAPPYEQYF. The CDR3 nucleotides read TGTGCCAGCAGTTTCAGTGGGGCGCCTCCCTACGAGCAGTACTTC.

V gene TRBV15 combines with J gene TRBJ2-3; 7 positions agree with TRBD1. In germline, CDR1 is LNHNV, CDR2 YYDKDF (reference sequence). The CDR3 spans 16 residues. The trim removed 2 bases at V and 3 bases at J, leaving 8 bases unmatched. The DNA for the CDR3 is TGTGCCACCAGCAGACCTAGACAGGGTGGAACAGATACGCAGTATTTT. It specifies CATSRPRQGGTDTQYF.

This chain connects TRBV5-1 to TRBJ2-1; D possibly corresponds to TRBD2 (6 bases). The CDR3 covers 15 residues. Germline V gives CDR1 SGHRS, CDR2 YFSETQ. V lost 4 bases and J 7 bases, leaving 18 bases between the germline ends. The CDR3 sequence: CASSPRDSRGNEQFF. CDR3 nucleotides: TGCGCCAGCAGCCCCCGGGACTCCCGAGGGAATGAGCAGTTCTTC. The full variable domain, rest sourced from reference TRBV5-1 and TRBJ2-1, is KAGVTQTPRYLIKTRGQQVTLSCSPISGHRSVSWYQQTPGQGLQFLFEYFSETQRNKGNFPGRFSGRQFSNSRSEMNVSTLELGDSALYLCASSPRDSRGNEQFFGPGTRLTVL.

The chain combines TRBV28 with TRBJ2-5; D call uncertain. The CDR3 totals 14 residues. V was pared by 3 bases and J by 5 bases, with 13 bases between. From germline, CDR1 is MDHEN and CDR2 SYDVKM. The CDR3 bases are TGTGCCAGCAGTTTGAAAGTTCCGCTGGAGACCCAGTACTTC. This translates into CASSLKVPLETQYF.

The chain is built from TRBV27 and TRBJ1-4, with TRBD1 matching 7 bases. This CDR3 region has 15 residues. Germline V lookup: CDR1 MNHEY, CDR2 SMNVEV (reference sequence). The ends lost 2 bases at V and 10 bases at J; junction bases unmatched: 10. The CDR3 sequence: CASSLREGQYRKLFF. DNA of the CDR3: TGTGCCAGCAGTTTAAGAGAGGGACAGTATAGAAAACTGTTTTTT.

The chain uses TRBV4-3 and TRBJ1-5; 9 nucleotides agree with TRBD1. Unmatched junction bases numbered 3, after V lost 0 bases and J lost 6 bases. Per the germline V gene, CDR1 is LGHNA and CDR2 is YSLEER. The CDR3 totals 15 residues. Here the CDR3 reads CASSQDGTGSQPQHF. DNA for the CDR3: TGCGCCAGCAGCCAAGATGGGACAGGGAGTCAGCCCCAGCATTTT.

Concerning this clone itself: Other DNA variants within this sample encode the same CDR3. The V and J genes are TRBV7-2 and TRBJ2-7, with no clear D. Trimming took 1 base from V and 3 from J, leaving 4 bases between them. The CDR3 contains 12 residues. CDR1 and CDR2 from the germline V gene are SGHTA and FQGNSA. The CDR3 nucleotides read TGTGCCAGCAGCTTAGGCGTCTACGAGCAGTACTTC. Protein product: CASSLGVYEQYF.

In the case of this clone: A read error may produce the germline difference seen at one junction end. CDR3 amino acids: CASSLGVEQFF. DNA of the CDR3: TGTGCCAGCAGTTTAGGTGTTGAGCAGTTCTTC. The chain employs TRBV7-9 and TRBJ2-1; D unclear. CDR3 length: 11 residues. Per the germline V gene, CDR1 is SEHNR and CDR2 is FQNEAQ (reference sequence).

This clone was counted once. This chain links TRBV7-9 with TRBJ1-2; D call uncertain. Trimming stripped 1 base from V and 6 bases from J, with 12 bases between. The CDR3 has 14 amino acids. Germline V lookup: CDR1 SEHNR, CDR2 FQNEAQ (reference sequence). CDR3 in amino acids: CASSLVIGSDGYTF. CDR3 DNA: TGTGCCAGCAGCTTAGTCATAGGGTCGGATGGCTACACCTTC.

The chain combines TRBV9 with TRBJ2-5; D gene unclear. The V gene's germline CDR1 is SGDLS and CDR2 YYNGEE. The CDR3 runs to 12 residues. The ends were cut back, 6 bases at V and 5 bases at J, with 11 bases in the middle. The CDR3, as DNA: TGTGCCAGCACCACCACTGGGGAGACCCAGTACTTC. Amino acids: CASTTTGETQYF.

The chain has TRBV9 and TRBJ2-7, with D uncertain. Germline V gene sequence: CDR1 SGDLS, CDR2 YYNGEE. The CDR3 runs 13 residues. V lost 0 bases and J 1 base, leaving 5 bases between the germline ends. The CDR3 DNA sequence: TGTGCCAGCAGCGTAGCACAGTCCTACGAGCAGTACTTC. Encoded protein: CASSVAQSYEQYF.

The rearrangement joins TRBV9 to TRBJ2-5; perhaps TRBD2 as D (5 bases). CDR3 length equals 16 residues. From germline, CDR1 is SGDLS and CDR2 YYNGEE. Trimming left V 0 bases short and J 2 bases short, with 14 bases between. The CDR3 DNA follows: TGTGCCAGCAGCGTAGACCCTAGGAGGTGGCAAGAGACCCAGTACTTC. Protein: CASSVDPRRWQETQYF.

This rearrangement joins TRBV27 to TRBJ2-6; D is tentatively TRBD1 or TRBD2 (5 bases each). The CDR3 is 19 amino acids. The V end lost 5 bases, the J end lost 0 bases, and 20 bases lay between the germline ends. Germline V lookup: CDR1 MNHEY, CDR2 SMNVEV (reference sequence). The CDR3 DNA reads as TGTGCCAGCAGTCCCCCCCGAGGGGAGAGTACCTCTGGGGCCAACGTCCTGACTTTC. Residues: CASSPPRGESTSGANVLTF.